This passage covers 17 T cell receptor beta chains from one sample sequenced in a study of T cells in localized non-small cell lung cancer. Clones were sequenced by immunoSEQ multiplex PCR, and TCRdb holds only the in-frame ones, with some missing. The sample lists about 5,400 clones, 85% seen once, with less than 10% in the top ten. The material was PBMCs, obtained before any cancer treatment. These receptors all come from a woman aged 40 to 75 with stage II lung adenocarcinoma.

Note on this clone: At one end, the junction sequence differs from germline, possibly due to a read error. CDR3 in DNA: TGTGCTAGCAGCTGGGCGGGGGGGGACAATGAGCAGTTCTTC. Translating it yields CASSWAGGDNEQFF. This chain connects TRBV7-7 to TRBJ2-1; 9 bases are shared with TRBD2. The germline V gene encodes CDR1 SSHAT and CDR2 FNYEAQ (reference sequence). The CDR3 is made up of 14 amino acids.

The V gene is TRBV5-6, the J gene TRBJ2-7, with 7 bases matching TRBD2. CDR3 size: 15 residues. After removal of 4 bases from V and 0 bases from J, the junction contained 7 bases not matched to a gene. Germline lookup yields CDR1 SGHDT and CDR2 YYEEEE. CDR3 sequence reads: CASSPLSGASYEQYF. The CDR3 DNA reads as TGTGCCAGCAGCCCCTTAAGCGGGGCCTCCTACGAGCAGTACTTC.

In DNA, the CDR3 is TGTGCCTGGAGTGTGGGGACAAGGAACACCGGGGAGCTGTTTTTT. Translation gives CAWSVGTRNTGELFF. The V call is TRBV30, the J call TRBJ2-2, with a weak D call TRBD1 (6 bases). Trimming shortened V by 0 bases and J by 1 base, and 9 bases separated the two germline ends. The CDR3 has 15 amino acids. Germline assignment: CDR1 GTSNPN and CDR2 SVGIG (reference sequence).

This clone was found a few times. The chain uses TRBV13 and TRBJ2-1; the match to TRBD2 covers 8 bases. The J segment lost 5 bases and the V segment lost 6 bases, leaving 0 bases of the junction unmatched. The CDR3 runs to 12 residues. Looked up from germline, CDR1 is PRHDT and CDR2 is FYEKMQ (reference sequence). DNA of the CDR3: TGTGCCAGCAGACTAGCGGACAATGAGCAGTTCTTC. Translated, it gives CASRLADNEQFF.

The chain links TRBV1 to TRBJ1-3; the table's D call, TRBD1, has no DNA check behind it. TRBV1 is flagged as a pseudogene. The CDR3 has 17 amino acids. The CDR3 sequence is CTSSQPLTGTAGPRVFF. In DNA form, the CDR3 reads TGCACCAGCAGCCAACCTCTTACCGGGACAGCCGGACCCAGGGTTTTTTTT.

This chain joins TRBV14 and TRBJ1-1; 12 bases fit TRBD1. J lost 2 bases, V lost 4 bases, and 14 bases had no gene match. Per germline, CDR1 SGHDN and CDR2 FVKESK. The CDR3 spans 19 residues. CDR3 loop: CASSLGRGTGGPPNTEAFF. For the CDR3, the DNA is TGTGCCAGCAGCCTCGGACGGGGGACAGGGGGCCCCCCTAACACTGAAGCTTTCTTT.

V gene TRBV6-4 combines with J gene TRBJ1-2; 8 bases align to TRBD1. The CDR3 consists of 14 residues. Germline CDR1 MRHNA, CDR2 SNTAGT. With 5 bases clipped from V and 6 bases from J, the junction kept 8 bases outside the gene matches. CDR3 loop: CASSSGGAIDGYTF. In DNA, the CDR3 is TGTGCCAGCAGTTCAGGGGGCGCGATAGATGGCTACACCTTC.

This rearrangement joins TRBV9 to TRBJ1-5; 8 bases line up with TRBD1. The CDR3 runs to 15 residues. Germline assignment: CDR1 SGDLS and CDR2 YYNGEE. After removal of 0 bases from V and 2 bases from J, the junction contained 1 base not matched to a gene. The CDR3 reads CASSVGGQGNQPQHF. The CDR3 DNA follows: TGTGCCAGCAGCGTAGGGGGACAGGGCAATCAGCCCCAGCATTTT.

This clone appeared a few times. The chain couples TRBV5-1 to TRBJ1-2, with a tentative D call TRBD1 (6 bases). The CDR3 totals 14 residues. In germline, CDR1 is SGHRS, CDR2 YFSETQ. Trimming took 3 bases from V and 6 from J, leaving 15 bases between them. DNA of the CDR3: TGCGCCAGCAGCTACTCTACAGGGCACGATGGCTACACCTTC. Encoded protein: CASSYSTGHDGYTF.

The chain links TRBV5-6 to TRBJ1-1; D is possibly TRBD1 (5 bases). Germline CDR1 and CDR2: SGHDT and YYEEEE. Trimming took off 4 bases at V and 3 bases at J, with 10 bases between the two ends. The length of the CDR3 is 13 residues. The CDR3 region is CASSAQGDTEAFF. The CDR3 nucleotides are TGTGCCAGCAGCGCCCAGGGAGACACTGAAGCTTTCTTT.

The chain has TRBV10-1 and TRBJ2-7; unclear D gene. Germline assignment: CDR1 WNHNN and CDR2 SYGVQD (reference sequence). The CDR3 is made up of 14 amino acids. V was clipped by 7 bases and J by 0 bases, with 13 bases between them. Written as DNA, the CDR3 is TGCGCCAGCAACGAGATCTTACTCTCCTACGAGCAGTACTTC. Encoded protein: CASNEILLSYEQYF.

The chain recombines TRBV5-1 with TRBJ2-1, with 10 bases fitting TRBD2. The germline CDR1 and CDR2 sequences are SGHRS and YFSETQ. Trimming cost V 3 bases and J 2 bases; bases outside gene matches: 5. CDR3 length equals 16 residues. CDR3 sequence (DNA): TGCGCCAGCAGCTCCAGACTAGCGGGTCCCTACAATGAGCAGTTCTTC. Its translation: CASSSRLAGPYNEQFF. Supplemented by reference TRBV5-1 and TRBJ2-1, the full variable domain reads KAGVTQTPRYLIKTRGQQVTLSCSPISGHRSVSWYQQTPGQGLQFLFEYFSETQRNKGNFPGRFSGRQFSNSRSEMNVSTLELGDSALYLCASSSRLAGPYNEQFFGPGTRLTVL.

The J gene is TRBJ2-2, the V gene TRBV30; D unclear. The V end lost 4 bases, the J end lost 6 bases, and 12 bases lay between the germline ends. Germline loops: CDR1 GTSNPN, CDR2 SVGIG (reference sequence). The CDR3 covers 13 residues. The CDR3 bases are TGTGCCTGGACTGATAGGTTTCCCGGGGAGCTGTTTTTT. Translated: CAWTDRFPGELFF. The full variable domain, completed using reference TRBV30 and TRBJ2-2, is SQTIHQWPATLVQPVGSPLSLECTVEGTSNPNLYWYRQAAGRGLQLLFYSVGIGQISSEVPQNLSASRPQDRQFILSSKKLLLSDSGFYLCAWTDRFPGELFFGEGSRLTVL.

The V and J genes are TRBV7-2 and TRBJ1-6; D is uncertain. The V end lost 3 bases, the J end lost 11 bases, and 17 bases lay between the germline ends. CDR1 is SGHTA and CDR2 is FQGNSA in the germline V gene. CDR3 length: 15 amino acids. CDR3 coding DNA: TGTGCCAGCAGCTTTTACCAAGAGGGCAGCACACCCCTCCACTTT. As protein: CASSFYQEGSTPLHF.

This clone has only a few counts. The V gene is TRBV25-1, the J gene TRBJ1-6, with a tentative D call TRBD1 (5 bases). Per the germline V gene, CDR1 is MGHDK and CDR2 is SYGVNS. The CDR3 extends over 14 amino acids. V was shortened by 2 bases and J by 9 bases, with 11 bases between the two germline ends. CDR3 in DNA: TGTGCCAGCAGTGAACTAGGGGTGGGTTCACCCCTCCACTTT. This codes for CASSELGVGSPLHF.

CDR3: CASSEGGSSSPLHF. CDR3 coding DNA: TGTGCCAGCAGTGAAGGAGGCAGTTCTTCACCCCTCCACTTT. The chain is built from TRBV25-1 and TRBJ1-6; D uncertain. There are 14 residues in the CDR3. With 2 bases removed from V and 9 bases from J, the gap between germline ends came to 11 bases. CDR1 is MGHDK and CDR2 is SYGVNS in the germline V gene.

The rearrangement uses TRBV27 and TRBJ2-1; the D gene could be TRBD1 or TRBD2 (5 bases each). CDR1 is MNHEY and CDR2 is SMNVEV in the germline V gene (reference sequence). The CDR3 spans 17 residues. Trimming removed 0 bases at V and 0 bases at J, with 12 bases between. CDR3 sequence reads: CASSLSRGSSSYNEQFF. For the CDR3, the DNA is TGTGCCAGCAGTTTATCGAGGGGCTCAAGCTCCTACAATGAGCAGTTCTTC.